The 12 T cell receptor beta chains given below trace back to one sample, sequenced in a study of T cells in women clearing cervical HPV infection. Repertoires were generated with immunoSEQ multiplex PCR, while TCRdb's copy carries only in-frame clones and drops some. The sample includes tens of thousands of clones. The sequenced material came from blood buffy coat. The receptors stem from a woman between 18 and 70 years old with a cervical HPV16 infection that either progressed to CIN3+ or cleared (not recorded which).

A remark on this clone: With the read ending 3 residues before the CDR3 end, the germline J gene is used to fill in that end. The chain recombines TRBV19 with TRBJ1-1, with D perhaps TRBD1 (5 bases). The germline V and J ends were trimmed by 10 bases and 2 bases, with 17 bases remaining between them. CDR1 LNHDA and CDR2 SQIVND come from the germline V gene (reference sequence). The CDR3 sequence is 14 residues long. The CDR3 here is CATRSTALNTEAFF. The covered CDR3 bases are TGTGCCACCAGGTCGACAGCCCTAAACACTGAA.

A remark on this clone: Coverage ceases 3 residues before the CDR3 finishes, and the germline J gene fills in the end. The V and J genes are TRBV7-9 and TRBJ2-3, with 8 bases fitting TRBD1. Germline V lookup: CDR1 SEHNR, CDR2 FQNEAQ (reference sequence). V lost 5 bases and J lost 1; bases outside the gene matches: 5. This CDR3 is built from 15 residues. The CDR3 sequence: CASSPPGQGTDTQYF. CDR3 DNA (partial): TGTGCCAGCAGCCCGCCGGGACAGGGCACAGATACG.

A remark on this clone: The CDR3 end lies 3 residues beyond the end of the read and is filled in from the germline J gene. The rearrangement joins TRBV7-6 to TRBJ2-2, with D tentatively TRBD2 (6 bases). The CDR3 length is 16 residues. Germline V lookup: CDR1 SGHVS, CDR2 FNYEAQ. The CDR3 DNA, read in part, is TGTGCCAGCAGCGATAAGCAGGGACTGGTTGGAGAAAAG. This encodes CASSDKQGLVGEK. The whole CDR3 is CASSDKQGLVGEKLFF. Based on the CDR3 plus reference TRBV7-6 and TRBJ2-2, the full variable domain is GAGVSQSPRYKVTKRGQDVALRCDPISGHVSLYWYRQALGQGPEFLTYFNYEAQQDKSGLPNDRFSAERPEGSISTLTIQRTEQRDSAMYRCASSDKQGLVGEKLFFGEGSRLTVL.

Concerning this clone: The CDR3 is cut off 3 residues early in the read; its end comes from the germline J gene. The chain links TRBV5-8 to TRBJ2-1, with TRBD1 matching 8 bases. The CDR3 runs to 15 residues. V shed 0 bases and J 4 bases; nucleotides not matched to a gene: 3. Germline V gene lookup returns CDR1 SGHTS and CDR2 YDEGEE. The DNA read from the CDR3 is TGTGCCAGCAGCTTGGTGGGACAGGTTTACAATGAG. Encoded protein: CASSLVGQVYNE. In full, the CDR3 is CASSLVGQVYNEQFF.

Worth noting for this clone: Read sequence stops 3 residues before the CDR3 end, and the germline J gene provides the missing end. The J gene is TRBJ2-1, the V gene TRBV19, with 7 bases identical to TRBD1. V trimming: 5 bases; J trimming: 6 bases; junction bases outside the gene matches: 7. The CDR3 has 14 amino acids. CDR1 and CDR2 (germline): LNHDA, SQIVND (reference sequence). CDR3 bases read: TGTGCCAGTAGTCCTCGACAGGGAATCAATGAG. Encoded protein: CASSPRQGINE. The whole CDR3 is CASSPRQGINEQFF.

Turning to this clone: The missing CDR3 end, 3 residues past where the read stops, is filled in from the germline J gene. V usage is TRBV5-6 and J usage is TRBJ2-7; 7 bases map to TRBD1. CDR1 and CDR2 from the germline V gene are SGHDT and YYEEEE. The CDR3 is 15 amino acids. With 4 bases clipped from V and 4 bases from J, the junction kept 11 bases outside the gene matches. CDR3 in amino acids: CASSRSPGQPYEQYF. The sequenced part of the CDR3 DNA is TGTGCCAGCAGCCGATCTCCGGGACAGCCTTACGAG.

In the case of this clone: The read gets to within 3 residues of the CDR3 end, and the germline J gene fills in the rest. The V and J genes are TRBV29-1 and TRBJ1-5; no definite D call. The germline CDR1 and CDR2 sequences are SQVTM and ANQGSEA. CDR3 size: 13 residues. V lost 6 bases to trimming and J lost 5 bases, with 14 bases between them. The CDR3 loop reads CSVTSGGDQPQHF. Partial CDR3 DNA: TGCAGCGTGACCTCCGGCGGGGATCAGCCC.

Remarks on this clone: The missing CDR3 end, 3 residues past where the read stops, is filled in from the germline J gene. This chain connects TRBV5-1 to TRBJ2-1; D is tentatively TRBD1 or TRBD2 (5 bases each). CDR1 is SGHRS, CDR2 YFSETQ, per germline. Trimming left V 0 bases short and J 9 bases short, with 16 bases between. This CDR3 has 15 residues. The CDR3 loop reads CASSLDELRGSEQFF. The sequenced part of the CDR3 DNA is TGCGCCAGCAGCTTGGATGAGTTGAGGGGCAGTGAG.

Comment on this clone: The sequence runs out 3 residues before the end of the CDR3; the remainder is reconstructed from the germline J gene. The chain links TRBV6-1 to TRBJ1-3; 7 bases map to TRBD1. This CDR3 is 14 amino acids long. Germline CDR1 and CDR2: MNHNS and SASEGT. V was pared by 7 bases and J by 7 bases, with 10 bases of the junction left unmatched. CDR3 amino acids: CASNEGARGNTIYF. CDR3 bases read: TGTGCCAGCAATGAGGGGGCGCGAGGGAACACC.

As concerns this clone: The DNA ends 3 residues before the CDR3 does, and the rest of the CDR3 is filled in from the germline J gene. The rearrangement joins TRBV19 to TRBJ1-6; 9 positions agree with TRBD1. Germline assignment: CDR1 LNHDA and CDR2 SQIVND (reference sequence). Unmatched junction bases numbered 9, after V lost 6 bases and J lost 6 bases. This CDR3 has 16 amino acids. This CDR3 is CASRDRGSGGNSPLHF. The sequenced CDR3 bases are TGTGCCAGTAGGGACAGGGGAAGCGGTGGTAATTCACCC. Based on the CDR3 plus reference TRBV19 and TRBJ1-6, the full variable domain is DGGITQSPKYLFRKEGQNVTLSCEQNLNHDAMYWYRQDPGQGLRLIYYSQIVNDFQKGDIAEGYSVSREKKESFPLTVTSAQKNPTAFYLCASRDRGSGGNSPLHFGNGTRLTVT.

Concerning this clone itself: The CDR3 end lies 3 residues beyond the end of the read and is filled in from the germline J gene. The chain couples TRBV5-6 to TRBJ2-7, with unresolved D. Between the trimmed V and J ends, which lost 4 bases and 0 bases, there was a span of 5 bases. The CDR3 runs 12 residues. Germline CDR1 and CDR2: SGHDT and YYEEEE. The CDR3 protein is CASSQSSYEQYF. The part of the CDR3 DNA that was read is TGTGCCAGCAGCCAGAGCTCCTACGAG.

This CDR3 reads CASSPPESGGRGELFF. CDR3 DNA (partial): TGTGCCAGCTCACCACCGGAGAGCGGGGGCCGCGGGGAG. The rearrangement joins TRBV18 to TRBJ2-2; 8 positions match TRBD2. The CDR3 end lies 3 residues beyond the end of the read and is filled in from the germline J gene. Trimming removed 0 bases from V and 7 bases from J; junction bases left unmatched: 7. From germline, CDR1 is KGHSH and CDR2 LQKENI. This CDR3 comprises 16 residues.